The 16 T cell receptor beta chains presented below share a single source sample, sequenced in a study of blood T cell repertoires in COVID-19. The data were produced by immunoSEQ multiplex PCR, yet TCRdb's version contains in-frame clones alone and is incomplete. The sample has about 99,000 clones, around 74% seen once; the top ten hold about a sixth. The sequenced sample consisted of peripheral blood. These receptors were taken from a woman older than 75 with active or convalescent COVID-19.

The chain uses TRBV4-2 and TRBJ2-7; tentatively, D is TRBD2 (5 bases). Germline V gives CDR1 LGHNA, CDR2 YNFKEQ. V lost 2 bases to trimming and J lost 1 base, with 18 bases between them. The CDR3 extends over 17 amino acids. The CDR3 DNA sequence: TGTGCCAGCAGCCAACCTACCCAGCGGAGCCCATCCTACGAGCAGTACTTC. Translating gives CASSQPTQRSPSYEQYF.

This sequence joins TRBV7-9 and TRBJ2-1, with 10 bases lining up with TRBD2. V shed 5 bases, J shed 10 bases, and the junction held 11 bases outside the gene matches. The CDR3 totals 15 residues. Germline CDR1 reads SEHNR; CDR2 reads FQNEAQ (reference sequence). The CDR3 DNA follows: TGTGCCAGCAGCCCTGGGTCCCTAGCGGGAGTGGAGCAGTTCTTC. Protein sequence: CASSPGSLAGVEQFF.

V gene TRBV20-1 combines with J gene TRBJ1-4, with no clear D. In germline, CDR1 is DFQATT, CDR2 SNEGSKA (reference sequence). Trimming shortened V by 3 bases and J by 16 bases, and 24 bases separated the two germline ends. There are 14 residues in the CDR3. The CDR3 spells CSASIPGLVAPGFF. In DNA, the CDR3 is TGCAGTGCTAGTATCCCGGGTTTGGTCGCGCCTGGGTTTTTT.

This sequence joins TRBV7-9 and TRBJ2-3; tentative D call: TRBD2 (6 bases). CDR1 and CDR2 from the germline V gene are SEHNR and FQNEAQ (reference sequence). V was cut by 3 bases and J by 1 base, with 11 bases left in between. There are 15 residues in the CDR3. CDR3 bases: TGTGCCAGCAGCTTCAGCGGAGGGGGCACAGATACGCAGTATTTT. Translated, it gives CASSFSGGGTDTQYF.

The rearrangement links TRBV6-6 to TRBJ2-7, with 7 bases identical to TRBD2. Looked up from germline, CDR1 is MNHNY and CDR2 is SVGAGI (reference sequence). The junction had 12 bases not matched to a gene; V was cut back by 6 bases and J by 1 base. The length of the CDR3 is 16 residues. The chain's CDR3 is CASSPTAGEGSYEQYF. The CDR3 nucleotides read TGTGCCAGCAGCCCGACGGCGGGAGAGGGTTCCTACGAGCAGTACTTC.

This clone turned up a few times. The rearrangement links TRBV7-2 to TRBJ2-2, with D possibly being TRBD2 (7 bases). The CDR3 covers 16 residues. V shed 5 bases and J shed 6 bases, with 19 bases lying between them. CDR1 is SGHTA and CDR2 is FQGNSA in the germline V gene. The CDR3 loop reads CASSPREVTGAGELFF. In nucleotides, the CDR3 is TGTGCCAGCAGCCCCCGGGAGGTGACAGGTGCCGGGGAGCTGTTTTTT.

Only one count was recorded for this clone. The chain couples TRBV28 to TRBJ2-7, with 10 bases lining up with TRBD2. J lost 1 base, V lost 5 bases, and 2 bases had no gene match. The CDR3 has 14 amino acids. Germline values: CDR1 MDHEN, CDR2 SYDVKM. The DNA for the CDR3 is TGTGCCAGCAGTACTAGCGGGGATTCCTACGAGCAGTACTTC. Protein: CASSTSGDSYEQYF.

The chain carries TRBV5-4 and TRBJ2-1, with TRBD1 as a possible D gene (5 bases). Germline lookup yields CDR1 SGHNT and CDR2 YYREEE (reference sequence). The CDR3 is 13 amino acids. V gave up 4 bases and J gave up 8 bases, with 13 bases separating them. This CDR3 is CASSRQVGDEQFF. The DNA for the CDR3 is TGTGCCAGCAGCAGGCAGGTAGGGGATGAGCAGTTCTTC. The full variable domain, with the rest looked up from reference TRBV5-4 and TRBJ2-1, is ETGVTQSPTHLIKTRGQQVTLRCSSQSGHNTVSWYQQALGQGPQFIFQYYREEENGRGNFPPRFSGLQFPNYSSELNVNALELDDSALYLCASSRQVGDEQFFGPGTRLTVL.

The chain carries TRBV29-1 and TRBJ2-7; D is unresolved. In germline, CDR1 is SQVTM, CDR2 ANQGSEA. The CDR3 spans 12 residues. Trimming removed 4 bases from V and 2 bases from J, with 9 bases in between. The CDR3 region is CSVASGPYEQYF. The CDR3 DNA follows: TGCAGCGTTGCCTCGGGTCCCTACGAGCAGTACTTC.

This clone has only one observation. The rearrangement joins TRBV6-5 to TRBJ1-1; the match to TRBD1 covers 9 bases. Germline loops: CDR1 MNHEY, CDR2 SVGAGI. The CDR3 runs to 16 residues. V lost 2 bases and J lost 1; bases outside the gene matches: 5. In nucleotides, the CDR3 is TGTGCCAGCAGTTACCAGAGACAGGGGGGGAACACTGAAGCTTTCTTT. Its protein product is CASSYQRQGGNTEAFF.

The chain uses TRBV5-4 and TRBJ1-2; D perhaps matches TRBD1 (5 bases). The germline gives CDR1 SGHNT, CDR2 YYREEE (reference sequence). With 1 base removed from V and 4 bases from J, the gap between germline ends came to 11 bases. This CDR3 region has 14 residues. CDR3 amino acids: CASSLPRQLYGYTF. Written as DNA, the CDR3 is TGTGCCAGCAGCTTGCCCCGACAGCTCTATGGCTACACCTTC.

The chain combines TRBV18 with TRBJ2-2, with D uncertain. In germline, CDR1 is KGHSH, CDR2 LQKENI. The CDR3 spans 16 residues. The V end lost 2 bases, the J end lost 0 bases, and 10 bases lay between the germline ends. In DNA, the CDR3 is TGTGCCAGCTCACCAGAGGAGCTAACGAACACCGGGGAGCTGTTTTTT. Translation gives CASSPEELTNTGELFF.

The chain joins TRBV11-2 to TRBJ2-1, with D maybe TRBD2 (6 bases). The CDR3 runs 14 residues. Deletions cut 7 bases from V and 7 bases from J, with 17 bases between. Germline V CDR1 and CDR2: SGHAT, FQNNGV. CDR3 protein: CASTWGGAGNEQFF. The CDR3 DNA reads TGTGCCAGCACCTGGGGAGGAGCTGGGAATGAGCAGTTCTTC.

The rearrangement links TRBV5-1 to TRBJ1-2; 9 bases are a match to TRBD1. V trimming: 0 bases; J trimming: 7 bases; junction bases outside the gene matches: 4. CDR1 SGHRS and CDR2 YFSETQ come from the germline V gene. The CDR3 totals 14 residues. The CDR3 loop is CASSLVTGGSGYTF. CDR3 nucleotide sequence: TGCGCCAGCAGCTTGGTGACAGGGGGAAGTGGCTACACCTTC. Together with reference TRBV5-1 and TRBJ1-2, the CDR3 gives the full variable domain: KAGVTQTPRYLIKTRGQQVTLSCSPISGHRSVSWYQQTPGQGLQFLFEYFSETQRNKGNFPGRFSGRQFSNSRSEMNVSTLELGDSALYLCASSLVTGGSGYTFGSGTRLTVV.

V gene TRBV27 combines with J gene TRBJ2-3; TRBD2 agrees at 11 bases. The CDR3 covers 16 residues. Germline CDR1 is MNHEY and CDR2 is SMNVEV (reference sequence). J was trimmed by 2 bases and V by 2 bases; bases with no gene match: 3. CDR3 sequence (DNA): TGTGCCAGCAGTTTAAGACTAGCGGGATCCACAGATACGCAGTATTTT. This codes for CASSLRLAGSTDTQYF.

The chain employs TRBV6-1 and TRBJ1-1; D gene uncertain. Germline assignment: CDR1 MNHNS and CDR2 SASEGT. Trimming stripped 1 base from V and 6 bases from J, with 12 bases between. The CDR3 is 14 amino acids. The DNA of the CDR3 is TGTGCCAGCAGTGAAGTGAGGCTCCTTGCTGAAGCTTTCTTT. Residues: CASSEVRLLAEAFF.